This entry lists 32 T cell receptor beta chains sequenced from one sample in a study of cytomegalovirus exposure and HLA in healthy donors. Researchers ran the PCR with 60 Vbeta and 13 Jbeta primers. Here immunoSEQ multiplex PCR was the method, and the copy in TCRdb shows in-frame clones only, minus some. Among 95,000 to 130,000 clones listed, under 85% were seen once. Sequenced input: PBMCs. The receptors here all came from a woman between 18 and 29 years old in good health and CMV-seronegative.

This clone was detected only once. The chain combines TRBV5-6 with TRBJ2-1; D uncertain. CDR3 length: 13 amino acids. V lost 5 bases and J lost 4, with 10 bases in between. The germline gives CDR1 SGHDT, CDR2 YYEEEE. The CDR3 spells CASRVWAYNEQFF. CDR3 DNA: TGTGCCAGCAGGGTGTGGGCTTACAATGAGCAGTTCTTC.

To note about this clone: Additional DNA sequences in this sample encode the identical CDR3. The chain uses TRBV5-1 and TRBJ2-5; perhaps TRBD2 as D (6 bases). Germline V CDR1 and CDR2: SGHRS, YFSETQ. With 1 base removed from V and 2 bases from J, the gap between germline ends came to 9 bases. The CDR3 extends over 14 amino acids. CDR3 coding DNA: TGCGCCAGCAGCTTGAGTGGAGGGCAAGAGACCCAGTACTTC. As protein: CASSLSGGQETQYF. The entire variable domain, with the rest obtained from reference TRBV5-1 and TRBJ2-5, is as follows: KAGVTQTPRYLIKTRGQQVTLSCSPISGHRSVSWYQQTPGQGLQFLFEYFSETQRNKGNFPGRFSGRQFSNSRSEMNVSTLELGDSALYLCASSLSGGQETQYFGPGTRLLVL.

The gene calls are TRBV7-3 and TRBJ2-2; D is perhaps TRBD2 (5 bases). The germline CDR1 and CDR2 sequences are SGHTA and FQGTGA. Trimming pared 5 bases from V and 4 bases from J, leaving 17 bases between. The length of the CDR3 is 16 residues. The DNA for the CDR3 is TGTGCCAGCAGCCGCCGGCTAGCTGGGATCACCGGGGAGCTGTTTTTT. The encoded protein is CASSRRLAGITGELFF.

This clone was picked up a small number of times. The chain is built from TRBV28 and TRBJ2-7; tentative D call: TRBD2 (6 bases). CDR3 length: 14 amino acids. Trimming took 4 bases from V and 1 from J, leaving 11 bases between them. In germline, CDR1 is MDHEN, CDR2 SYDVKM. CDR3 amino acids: CASSSEGLSYEQYF. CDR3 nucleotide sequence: TGTGCCAGCAGTTCGGAGGGGCTTTCCTACGAGCAGTACTTC.

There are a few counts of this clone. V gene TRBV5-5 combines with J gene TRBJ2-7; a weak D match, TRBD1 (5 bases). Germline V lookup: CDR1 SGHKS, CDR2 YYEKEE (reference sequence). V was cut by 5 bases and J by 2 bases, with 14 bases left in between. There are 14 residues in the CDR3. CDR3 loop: CASSPQGNTYEQYF. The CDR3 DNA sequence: TGTGCCAGCAGTCCCCAGGGTAACACCTACGAGCAGTACTTC.

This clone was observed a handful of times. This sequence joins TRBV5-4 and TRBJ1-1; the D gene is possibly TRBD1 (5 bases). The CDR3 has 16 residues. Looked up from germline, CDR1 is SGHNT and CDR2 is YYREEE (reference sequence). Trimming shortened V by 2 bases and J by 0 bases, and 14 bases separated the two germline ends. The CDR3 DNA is TGTGCCAGCAGCTTCGGACATAAACTACTGAACACTGAAGCTTTCTTT. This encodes CASSFGHKLLNTEAFF.

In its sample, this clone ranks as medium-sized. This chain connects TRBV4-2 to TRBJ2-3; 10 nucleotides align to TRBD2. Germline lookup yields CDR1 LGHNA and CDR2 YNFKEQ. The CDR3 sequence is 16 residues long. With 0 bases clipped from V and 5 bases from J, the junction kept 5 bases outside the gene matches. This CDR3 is CASSQESQRGGDTQYF. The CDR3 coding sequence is TGTGCCAGCAGCCAAGAATCTCAGCGGGGGGGAGATACGCAGTATTTT.

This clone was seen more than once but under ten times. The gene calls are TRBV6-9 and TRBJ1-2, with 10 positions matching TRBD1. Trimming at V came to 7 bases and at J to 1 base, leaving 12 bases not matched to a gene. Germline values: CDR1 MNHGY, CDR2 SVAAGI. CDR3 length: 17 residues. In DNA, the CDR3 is TGTGCCAGCACGGGACAGGGGCGAAGATTTGGTAACTATGGCTACACCTTC. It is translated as CASTGQGRRFGNYGYTF.

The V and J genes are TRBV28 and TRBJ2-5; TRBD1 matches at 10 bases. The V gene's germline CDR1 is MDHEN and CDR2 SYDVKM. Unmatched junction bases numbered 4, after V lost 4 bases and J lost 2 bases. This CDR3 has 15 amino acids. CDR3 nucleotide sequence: TGTGCCAGCAGTTCGACAGGGGGCCCACAAGAGACCCAGTACTTC. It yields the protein CASSSTGGPQETQYF. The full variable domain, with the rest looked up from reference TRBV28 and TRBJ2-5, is DVKVTQSSRYLVKRTGEKVFLECVQDMDHENMFWYRQDPGLGLRLIYFSYDVKMKEKGDIPEGYSVSREKKERFSLILESASTNQTSMYLCASSSTGGPQETQYFGPGTRLLVL.

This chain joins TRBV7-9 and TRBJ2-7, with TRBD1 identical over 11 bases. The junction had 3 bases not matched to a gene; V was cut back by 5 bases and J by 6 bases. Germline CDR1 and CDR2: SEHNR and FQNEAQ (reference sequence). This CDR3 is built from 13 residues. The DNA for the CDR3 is TGTGCCAGCAGCAAGGACAGGGGGCCCGAGCAGTACTTC. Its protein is CASSKDRGPEQYF.

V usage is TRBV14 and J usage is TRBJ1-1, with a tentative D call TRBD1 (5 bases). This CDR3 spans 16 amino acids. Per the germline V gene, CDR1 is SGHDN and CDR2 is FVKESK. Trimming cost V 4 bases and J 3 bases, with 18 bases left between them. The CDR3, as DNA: TGTGCCAGCAGCCCTTGGACACCCCTCGCTGACACTGAAGCTTTCTTT. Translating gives CASSPWTPLADTEAFF.

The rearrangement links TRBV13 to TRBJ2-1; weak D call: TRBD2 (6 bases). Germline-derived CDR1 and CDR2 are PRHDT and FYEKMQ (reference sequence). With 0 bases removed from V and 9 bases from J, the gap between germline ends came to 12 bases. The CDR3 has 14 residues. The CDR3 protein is CASSLGGAGTEQFF. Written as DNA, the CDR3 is TGTGCCAGCAGCTTAGGGGGTGCGGGGACTGAGCAGTTCTTC.

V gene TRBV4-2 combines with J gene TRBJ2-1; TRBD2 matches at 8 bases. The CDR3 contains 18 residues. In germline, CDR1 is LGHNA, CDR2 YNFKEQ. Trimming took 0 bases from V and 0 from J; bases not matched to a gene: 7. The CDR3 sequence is CASSQDNGGAGSYNEQFF. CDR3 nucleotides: TGTGCCAGCAGCCAAGATAACGGGGGGGCGGGCTCCTACAATGAGCAGTTCTTC.

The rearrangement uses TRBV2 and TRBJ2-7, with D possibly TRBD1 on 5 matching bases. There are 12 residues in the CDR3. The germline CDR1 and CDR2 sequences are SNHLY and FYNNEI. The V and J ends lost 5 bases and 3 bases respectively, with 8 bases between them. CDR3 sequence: CASSFQGYEQYF. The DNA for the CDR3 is TGTGCCAGCAGTTTTCAGGGCTACGAGCAGTACTTC.

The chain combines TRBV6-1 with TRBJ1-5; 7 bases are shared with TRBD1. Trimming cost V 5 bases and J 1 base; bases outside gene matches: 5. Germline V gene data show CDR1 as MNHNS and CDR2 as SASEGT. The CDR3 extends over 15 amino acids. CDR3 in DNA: TGTGCCAGCAGTACCTACAGGGGAAGCAATCAGCCCCAGCATTTT. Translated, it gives CASSTYRGSNQPQHF.

CDR3 bases: TGTGCCAGCAGTCGGACAGGGGGAAACACCATATATTTT. This gives the protein CASSRTGGNTIYF. J is TRBJ1-3 and V is TRBV28, with TRBD1 identical over 8 bases. The junction had 1 base not matched to a gene; V was cut back by 5 bases and J by 4 bases. The CDR3 contains 13 residues. The germline gives CDR1 MDHEN, CDR2 SYDVKM.

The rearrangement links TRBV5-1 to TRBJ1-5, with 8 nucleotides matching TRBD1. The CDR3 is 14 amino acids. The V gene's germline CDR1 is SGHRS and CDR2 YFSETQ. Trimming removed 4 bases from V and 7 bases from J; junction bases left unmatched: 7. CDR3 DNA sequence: TGCGCCAGCAGCCGTACCAGGGGGCAACAGCCCCAGCATTTT. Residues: CASSRTRGQQPQHF.

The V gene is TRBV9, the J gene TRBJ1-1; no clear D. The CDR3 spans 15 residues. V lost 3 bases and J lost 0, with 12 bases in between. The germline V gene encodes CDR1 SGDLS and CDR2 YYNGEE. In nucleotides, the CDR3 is TGTGCCAGCAGCGCCTGGGCGGGTATGAACACTGAAGCTTTCTTT. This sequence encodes CASSAWAGMNTEAFF.

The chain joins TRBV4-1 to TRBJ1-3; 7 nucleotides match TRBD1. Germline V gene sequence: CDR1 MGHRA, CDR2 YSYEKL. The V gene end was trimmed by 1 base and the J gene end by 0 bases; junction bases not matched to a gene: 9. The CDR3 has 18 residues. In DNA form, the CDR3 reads TGCGCCAGCAGCCAAGTACTTTTTACAGGGGTCTCTGGAAACACCATATATTTT. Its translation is CASSQVLFTGVSGNTIYF.

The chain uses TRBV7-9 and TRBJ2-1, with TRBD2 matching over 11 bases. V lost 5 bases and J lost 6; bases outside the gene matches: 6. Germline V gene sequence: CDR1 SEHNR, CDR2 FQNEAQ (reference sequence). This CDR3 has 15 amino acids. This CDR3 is CASSATSGEANEQFF. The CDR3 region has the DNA TGTGCCAGCAGCGCGACTAGCGGGGAGGCCAATGAGCAGTTCTTC. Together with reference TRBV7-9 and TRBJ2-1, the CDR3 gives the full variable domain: DTGVSQNPRHKITKRGQNVTFRCDPISEHNRLYWYRQTLGQGPEFLTYFQNEAQLEKSRLLSDRFSAERPKGSFSTLEIQRTEQGDSAMYLCASSATSGEANEQFFGPGTRLTVL.

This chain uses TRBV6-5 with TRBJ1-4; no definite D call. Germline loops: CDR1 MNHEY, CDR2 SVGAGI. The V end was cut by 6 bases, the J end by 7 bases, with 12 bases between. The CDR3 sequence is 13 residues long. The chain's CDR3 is CASSPTGGEKLFF. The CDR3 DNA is TGTGCCAGCAGCCCGACGGGTGGTGAAAAACTGTTTTTT.

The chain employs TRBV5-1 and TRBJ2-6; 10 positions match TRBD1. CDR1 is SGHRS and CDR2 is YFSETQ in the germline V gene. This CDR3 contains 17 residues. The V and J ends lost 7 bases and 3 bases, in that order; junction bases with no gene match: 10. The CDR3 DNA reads TGCGCCAGCCAGGCTGGGACAGGGGCGTTTGGGGCCAACGTCCTGACTTTC. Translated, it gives CASQAGTGAFGANVLTF.

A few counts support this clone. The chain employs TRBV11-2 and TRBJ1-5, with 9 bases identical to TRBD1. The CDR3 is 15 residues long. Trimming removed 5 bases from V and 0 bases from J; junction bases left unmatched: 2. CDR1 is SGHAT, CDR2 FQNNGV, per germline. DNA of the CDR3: TGTGCCAGCAGCAAGGACAGGGGTAGCAATCAGCCCCAGCATTTT. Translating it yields CASSKDRGSNQPQHF.

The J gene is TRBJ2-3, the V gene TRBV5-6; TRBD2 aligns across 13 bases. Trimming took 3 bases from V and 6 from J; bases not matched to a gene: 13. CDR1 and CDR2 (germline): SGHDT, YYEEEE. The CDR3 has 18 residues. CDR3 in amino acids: CASSSGTSGVKTRDTQYF. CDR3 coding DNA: TGTGCCAGCAGCTCCGGGACTAGCGGGGTCAAAACGCGGGATACGCAGTATTTT.

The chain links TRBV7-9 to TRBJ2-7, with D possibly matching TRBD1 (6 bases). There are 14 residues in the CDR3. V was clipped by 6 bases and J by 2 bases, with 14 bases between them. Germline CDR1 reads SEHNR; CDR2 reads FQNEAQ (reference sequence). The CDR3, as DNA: TGTGCCAGCAGGGCATTCGGACAGACCTACGAGCAGTACTTC. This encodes CASRAFGQTYEQYF.

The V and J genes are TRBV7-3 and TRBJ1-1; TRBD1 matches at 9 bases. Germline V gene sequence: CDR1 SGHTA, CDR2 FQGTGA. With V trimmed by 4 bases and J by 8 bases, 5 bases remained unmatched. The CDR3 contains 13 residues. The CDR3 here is CASSWGQGREAFF. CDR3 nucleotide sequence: TGTGCCAGCAGCTGGGGACAGGGAAGGGAAGCTTTCTTT.

The CDR3 spells CASSIGSGTWPQHF. In nucleotides, the CDR3 is TGTGCCAGTAGTATAGGCTCGGGAACATGGCCCCAGCATTTT. The rearrangement uses TRBV19 and TRBJ1-5, with D uncertain. The germline CDR1 and CDR2 sequences are LNHDA and SQIVND (reference sequence). V was pared by 1 base and J by 9 bases, with 13 bases between. The CDR3 sequence is 14 residues long.

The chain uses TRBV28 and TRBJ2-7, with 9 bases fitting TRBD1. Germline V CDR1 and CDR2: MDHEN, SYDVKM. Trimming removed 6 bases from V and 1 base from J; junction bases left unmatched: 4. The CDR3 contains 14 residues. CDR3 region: CASRDRGQSYEQYF. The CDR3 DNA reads TGTGCCAGCAGGGACAGGGGCCAGTCCTACGAGCAGTACTTC.

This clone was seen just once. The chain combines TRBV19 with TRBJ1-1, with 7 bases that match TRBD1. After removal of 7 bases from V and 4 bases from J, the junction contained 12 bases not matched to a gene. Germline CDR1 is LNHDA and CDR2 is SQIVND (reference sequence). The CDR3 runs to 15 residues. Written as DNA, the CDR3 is TGTGCCAGTAACACACAGACAGGGTTCGGCACTGAAGCTTTCTTT. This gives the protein CASNTQTGFGTEAFF.

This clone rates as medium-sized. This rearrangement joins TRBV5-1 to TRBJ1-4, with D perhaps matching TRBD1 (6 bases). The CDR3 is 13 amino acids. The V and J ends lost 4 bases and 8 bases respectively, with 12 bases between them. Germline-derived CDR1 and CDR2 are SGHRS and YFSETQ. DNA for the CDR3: TGCGCCAGCAGCAACACCGGGACAGAAAAACTGTTTTTT. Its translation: CASSNTGTEKLFF. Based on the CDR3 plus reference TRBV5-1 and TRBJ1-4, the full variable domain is KAGVTQTPRYLIKTRGQQVTLSCSPISGHRSVSWYQQTPGQGLQFLFEYFSETQRNKGNFPGRFSGRQFSNSRSEMNVSTLELGDSALYLCASSNTGTEKLFFGSGTQLSVL.

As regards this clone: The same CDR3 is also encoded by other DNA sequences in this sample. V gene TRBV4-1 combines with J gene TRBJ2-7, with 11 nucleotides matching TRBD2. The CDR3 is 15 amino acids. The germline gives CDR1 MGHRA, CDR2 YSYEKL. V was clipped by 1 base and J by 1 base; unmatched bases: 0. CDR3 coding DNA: TGCGCCAGCAGCCAAGGACTAGCGGGGTCCTACGAGCAGTACTTC. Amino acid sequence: CASSQGLAGSYEQYF.

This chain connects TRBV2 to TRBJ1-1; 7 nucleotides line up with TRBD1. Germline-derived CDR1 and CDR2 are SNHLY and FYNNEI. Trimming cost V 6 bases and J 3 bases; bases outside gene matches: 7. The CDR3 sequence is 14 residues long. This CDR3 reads CASRSLQGYTEAFF. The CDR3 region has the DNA TGTGCCAGCAGGTCCTTACAGGGGTACACTGAAGCTTTCTTT.